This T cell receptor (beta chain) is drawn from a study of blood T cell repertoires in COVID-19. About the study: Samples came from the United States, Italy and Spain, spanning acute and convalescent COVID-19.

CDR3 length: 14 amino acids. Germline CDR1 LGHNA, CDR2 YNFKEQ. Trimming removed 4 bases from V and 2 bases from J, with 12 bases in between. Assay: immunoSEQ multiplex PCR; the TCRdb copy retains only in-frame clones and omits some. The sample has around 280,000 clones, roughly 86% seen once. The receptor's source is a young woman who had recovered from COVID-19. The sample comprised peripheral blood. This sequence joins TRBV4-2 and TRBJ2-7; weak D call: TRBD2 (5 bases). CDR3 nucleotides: TGTGCCAGCAGCCCCCTCCAGCGGACCTACGAGCAGTACTTC. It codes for CASSPLQRTYEQYF.